A selection of T cell receptor beta chains follows, all from one sample in a study of STAT3 mutations in large granular lymphocyte leukemia. Sequenced by immunoSEQ multiplex PCR; TCRdb stores in-frame clones only, minus some. The sample has approximately 43,000 clones, roughly 77% seen once. The sample consisted of PBMCs. The source is a human donor with T large granular lymphocyte leukemia. Some clones in this sample may be carry-over from other donors' samples. Both conserved end residues are part of each CDR3. The D gene is left open where the match is weak. The size of a clone is reported for some rows only, either as once, few or many, or as a class for expanded clones.

CDR3nt | CDR3aa | d_gene | j_gene | abundance | v_gene
TGCAGCGTTGCGGGACAGCTCTCCTACGAGCAGTACTTC | CSVAGQLSYEQYF | TRBD1 | TRBJ2-7 | - | TRBV29-1
TGCGCCAGCAGCCAACCTGACAGGGACAATCAGCCCCAGCATTTT | CASSQPDRDNQPQHF | TRBD1 | TRBJ1-5 | - | TRBV4-1
TGTGCCAGCAGTTACCAGGGGGCAGACTATGGCTACACCTTC | CASSYQGADYGYTF | TRBD1 | TRBJ1-2 | - | TRBV6-6
TGTGCCAGCAGCCCCGGACTAGCGACCTACAATGAGCAGTTCTTC | CASSPGLATYNEQFF | TRBD2 | TRBJ2-1 | - | TRBV7-2
TGCAGCGCCTCCTCTTGGAACACTGAAGCTTTCTTT | CSASSWNTEAFF | - | TRBJ1-1 | - | TRBV29-1
TGTGCCTGGAGTGGATCGGGACCTGGAAACACCATATATTTT | CAWSGSGPGNTIYF | - | TRBJ1-3 | few | TRBV30
TGTGCCAGCGTCTGGGACAGCTCCAATGAGCAGTTCTTC | CASVWDSSNEQFF | TRBD1 | TRBJ2-1 | - | TRBV6-1
TGTGCCAGCTCACCAAGGAGACCCAGGAACACTGAAGCTTTCTTT | CASSPRRPRNTEAFF | - | TRBJ1-1 | - | TRBV18
TGTGCCATCAGTGAGGAACGACTGGCACTGAAGCCCTTCTTT | CAISEERLALKPFF | - | TRBJ1-1 | few | TRBV10-3
TGCGCCAGCAGTGAGTTTGACTCCCGGATGAGCAATCAGCCCCAGCATTTT | CASSEFDSRMSNQPQHF | - | TRBJ1-5 | few | TRBV10-2
TGTGCCAGCAGCGGGGACGGAAGGAATCAGCCCCAGCATTTT | CASSGDGRNQPQHF | - | TRBJ1-5 | few | TRBV6-1
TGTGCCAGCAGTTTGGCGGGGGTGAACACTGAAGCTTTCTTT | CASSLAGVNTEAFF | - | TRBJ1-1 | - | TRBV27
TGTGCCAGCAGTTTCAGAAGGAGGAACACCGGGGAGCTGTTTTTT | CASSFRRRNTGELFF | - | TRBJ2-2 | - | TRBV6-5
TGTGCCAGCAGCGTAGAGGGGACAGGACTCTACGAGCAGTACTTC | CASSVEGTGLYEQYF | TRBD1 | TRBJ2-7 | once | TRBV9
TGTGCCAGCAGCCAAAATTGGAACTATGGCTACACCTTC | CASSQNWNYGYTF | - | TRBJ1-2 | - | TRBV5-6